This T cell receptor beta chain was identified during a study of blood T cell repertoires in COVID-19. Authors' data handling: It was from reference gene primer amplification that nucleated cell counts were estimated. The assay was immunoSEQ multiplex PCR, and TCRdb's table has in-frame clones only and misses some. The V and J calls and the clone size are those of that table, but D and trimming were determined from the DNA. The sample contains around 700,000 clones, 70% to 90% of which appear only once. Looked up from germline, CDR1 is LNHDA and CDR2 is SQIVND (reference sequence). The CDR3 is made up of 15 amino acids. The J segment lost 3 bases and the V segment lost 7 bases, leaving 11 bases of the junction unmatched.

Sequences were obtained from peripheral blood. The sequence derives from a woman in her late teens or twenties with acute or convalescent COVID-19. V and J are TRBV19 and TRBJ2-7; the match to TRBD1 covers 8 bases. CDR3: CASTAGTGFYYEQYF. CDR3 nucleotides: TGTGCCAGTACCGCCGGGACAGGCTTCTACTACGAGCAGTACTTC.